Below are 13 T cell receptor beta chains sequenced from a single sample in a study of shared clonotypes between healthy human individuals. Method: immunoSEQ multiplex PCR; TCRdb's copy keeps in-frame clones and lacks some. The sample shows approximately 2.4 million clones, roughly 95% of them seen only once. The sample comprised naive CD4+ T cells sorted from blood. As to subset: CD45RA+ positively selected. These receptors were obtained from a man aged 18 to 35 in good health.

About this clone: Other DNA sequences in the same sample also yield this CDR3. The chain has TRBV7-9 and TRBJ2-2; D possibly uses TRBD1 or TRBD2 (5 bases each). V gave up 0 bases and J gave up 4 bases, with 6 bases separating them. The CDR3 is made up of 14 amino acids. Germline V gene data show CDR1 as SEHNR and CDR2 as FQNEAQ (reference sequence). The CDR3, as DNA: TGTGCCAGCAGCTTAGCTGGGGGCACCGGGGAGCTGTTTTTT. Protein sequence: CASSLAGGTGELFF. Supplemented by reference TRBV7-9 and TRBJ2-2, the full variable domain reads DTGVSQNPRHKITKRGQNVTFRCDPISEHNRLYWYRQTLGQGPEFLTYFQNEAQLEKSRLLSDRFSAERPKGSFSTLEIQRTEQGDSAMYLCASSLAGGTGELFFGEGSRLTVL.

In the case of this clone: At the DNA level, this CDR3 is encoded by other sequences in the same sample as well. CDR3 nucleotides: TGTGCCAGCAGTCGTGACAGGGCCAGCGGCTACACCTTC. Its protein is CASSRDRASGYTF. This chain uses TRBV28 with TRBJ1-2; 7 positions match TRBD1. Germline V gene data show CDR1 as MDHEN and CDR2 as SYDVKM. The length of the CDR3 is 13 residues. With V trimmed by 5 bases and J by 8 bases, 8 bases remained unmatched.

The chain carries TRBV7-3 and TRBJ2-7; possible D gene TRBD1, 7 bases. The V gene's germline CDR1 is SGHTA and CDR2 FQGTGA. Trimming shortened V by 3 bases and J by 3 bases, and 18 bases separated the two germline ends. CDR3 length: 16 residues. The CDR3: CASSFQGGSPIYEQYF. CDR3 DNA: TGTGCCAGCAGCTTCCAGGGGGGTAGTCCTATCTACGAGCAGTACTTC.

The V call is TRBV2, the J call TRBJ2-1; TRBD2 matches at 11 bases. CDR3 length: 15 residues. From germline, CDR1 is SNHLY and CDR2 FYNNEI. V lost 10 bases, J lost 7 bases, and 12 bases stayed unmatched. The CDR3 DNA sequence: TGTGCCATCCTCGTAAGACTAGCGGGGAAAAATGAGCAGTTCTTC. Encoded protein: CAILVRLAGKNEQFF.

Comments on this clone: Mismatch with germline at one junction end may stem from a read error. The chain has TRBV2 and TRBJ2-7, with 13 bases aligning to TRBD2. CDR1 and CDR2 (germline): SNHLY, FYNNEI. CDR3 size: 11 residues. Here the CDR3 reads CASELAGGGDF. CDR3 sequence (DNA): TGTGCCAGCGAACTAGCGGGAGGGGGGGACTTC.

This clone was counted between two and nine times. Other DNA sequences of this sample code for an identical CDR3. This chain links TRBV5-1 with TRBJ2-3; no clear D. V was trimmed by 0 bases and J by 4 bases, leaving 0 bases between them. Per the germline V gene, CDR1 is SGHRS and CDR2 is YFSETQ. CDR3 length: 11 residues. The CDR3 loop reads CASSLADTQYF. CDR3 sequence (DNA): TGCGCCAGCAGCTTGGCAGATACGCAGTATTTT.

This clone was observed a single time. This sequence joins TRBV2 and TRBJ2-5, with TRBD2 matching 8 bases. Germline loops: CDR1 SNHLY, CDR2 FYNNEI. Trimming removed 4 bases from V and 1 base from J; junction bases left unmatched: 8. CDR3 size: 16 residues. The CDR3 spells CASSVLGGRPQETQYF. The CDR3 DNA reads as TGTGCCAGCAGTGTTCTCGGCGGGAGGCCCCAAGAGACCCAGTACTTC.

This sequence joins TRBV4-1 and TRBJ2-2; a weak D match, TRBD1 (5 bases). Between the trimmed V and J ends, which lost 1 base and 3 bases, there was a span of 9 bases. Germline assignment: CDR1 MGHRA and CDR2 YSYEKL. This CDR3 comprises 15 residues. This CDR3 reads CASSQVRVDTGELFF. The CDR3 DNA reads TGCGCCAGCAGCCAAGTCAGGGTCGACACCGGGGAGCTGTTTTTT.

The chain links TRBV6-6 to TRBJ1-2; 7 bases are a match to TRBD1. Trimming removed 2 bases from V and 0 bases from J; junction bases left unmatched: 3. Per germline, CDR1 MNHNY and CDR2 SVGAGI (reference sequence). The CDR3 is 15 amino acids. CDR3 nucleotide sequence: TGTGCCAGCAGTTACAAGGGGGCCACTAACTATGGCTACACCTTC. This sequence encodes CASSYKGATNYGYTF.

CDR3 sequence reads: CASSPQAPGRGYTF. The CDR3 DNA is TGTGCCAGCAGCCCTCAGGCCCCGGGACGAGGCTACACCTTC. The V gene is TRBV7-3, the J gene TRBJ1-2; TRBD1 might be the D (5 bases). CDR3 length equals 14 residues. The ends were cut back, 5 bases at V and 8 bases at J, with 18 bases in the middle. Per the germline V gene, CDR1 is SGHTA and CDR2 is FQGTGA.

V and J are TRBV21-1 and TRBJ2-7; TRBD2, as called in the table, went unchecked against the DNA. TRBV21-1 is tagged as a pseudogene. The CDR3 covers 15 residues. In nucleotides, the CDR3 is TGTGCCAGCAGCAATATAGGGGGGGCTCCCTACGAGCAGTACTTC. The encoded protein is CASSNIGGAPYEQYF.

The chain combines TRBV28 with TRBJ1-5; tentative D call: TRBD1 (6 bases). Trimming stripped 6 bases from V and 0 bases from J, with 12 bases between. In germline, CDR1 is MDHEN, CDR2 SYDVKM. The CDR3 is 15 amino acids. The CDR3 DNA is TGTGCCAGCAGATACCAGGGGACTAGCAATCAGCCCCAGCATTTT. This translates into CASRYQGTSNQPQHF.

This chain links TRBV11-1 with TRBJ2-5; 8 positions match TRBD2. CDR1 and CDR2 (germline): SGHAT, FQDESV (reference sequence). V trimming: 4 bases; J trimming: 5 bases; junction bases outside the gene matches: 6. This CDR3 spans 14 amino acids. CDR3 nucleotide sequence: TGTGCCAGCAGCTCTGGACTAGCTCCCGAGACCCAGTACTTC. It yields the protein CASSSGLAPETQYF.